This T cell receptor (beta chain) was sequenced in a study of regulatory T cells in long-lasting Graves disease. Study conclusions and caveats: Persistent Graves' patients showed less TCR diversity than newly diagnosed ones. There was favoring of TRBV28, TRBJ1-2 and TRBJ2-5 in persistent disease. Analysis covered peripheral blood alone, not thyroid tissue.

The germline gives CDR1 SGHTA, CDR2 FQGNSA. This CDR3 spans 14 amino acids. According to the study, TCR beta libraries were built with iRepertoire HTBI primers and CDR3-region Arm-PCR. TCRdb called the multiplex PCR reads again in MiXCR, with one record for every CDR3 protein. The table has 200,000 to 250,000 distinct CDR3 sequences, approximately 16% seen once. Time point meaning: newly diagnosed GD, antithyroid drugs for less than 3 months. There was RNA extracted from PBMCs, and the TCR library was made from it. Graves' disease diagnosis followed American Thyroid Association guidelines. About this clonotype itself: Its antigen is still unknown. A far larger clone is one base from this, pointing to a likely read error.

The V gene is TRBV7-2, the J gene TRBJ2-5; 7 bases map to TRBD1. Specimen: peripheral blood mononuclear cells (PBMCs), collected at new diagnosis, from a patient treated with antithyroid drugs. The sequence derives from a female donor with Graves disease. CDR3 in amino acids: CASSRHDREESQYF. CDR3 sequence (DNA): TGTGCCAGCAGCCGGCATGACAGGGAAGAGAGCCAGTACTTC.